The 22 T cell receptor beta chains below come from one sample, sequenced in a study of early T cells in non-severe SARS-CoV-2 infection. TCRdb re-analysed the 5' RACE reads in MiXCR, keeping a single row per CDR3 protein. Altogether tens of thousands of distinct CDR3 sequences are present, roughly a fifth being singletons, with the ten largest covering about 17%. Specimen: whole blood, collected at baseline. All receptors derive from an adult who was a healthcare worker with PCR-confirmed SARS-CoV-2 infection or an uninfected control (not recorded which).

This clonotype was observed a few times. This chain uses TRBV9 with TRBJ1-1; D remains unclear. Germline V gene lookup returns CDR1 SGDLS and CDR2 YYNGEE. Trimming removed 0 bases from V and 5 bases from J, with 11 bases in between. The CDR3 loop spans 14 amino acids. The CDR3 DNA reads as TGTGCCAGCAGCGTAGAGGACCAAAGGACTGAAGCTTTCTTT. This gives the protein CASSVEDQRTEAFF.

The CDR3 is CASSFVRADTQYF. In DNA, the CDR3 is TGTGCCAGCAGTTTTGTTCGGGCAGATACGCAGTATTTT. This chain joins TRBV6-2 or TRBV6-3 and TRBJ2-3; D gene ambiguous. Trimming shortened V by 4 bases and J by 4 bases, and 9 bases separated the two germline ends. CDR1 and CDR2 (germline): MNHEY, SVGEGT. The CDR3 contains 13 residues.

In this sample, this clonotype turned up a few times. CDR3 nucleotide sequence: TGTGCCAGCTCACTCTCAGGGGATAACTATGGCTACACCTTC. Residues: CASSLSGDNYGYTF. The chain couples TRBV18 to TRBJ1-2, with TRBD1 as a possible D gene (6 bases). With 4 bases removed from V and 1 base from J, the gap between germline ends came to 10 bases. The germline CDR1 and CDR2 sequences are KGHSH and LQKENI. The CDR3 totals 14 residues.

The rearrangement uses TRBV3-1 and TRBJ1-3; possibly TRBD1 for D (5 bases). CDR1 LGHDT and CDR2 YNNKEL come from the germline V gene (reference sequence). Trimming took off 4 bases at V and 2 bases at J, with 9 bases between the two ends. The CDR3 is 14 residues long. The DNA for the CDR3 is TGTGCCAGCAGCCCCAGGGAGGCTGGAAACACCATATATTTT. Protein sequence: CASSPREAGNTIYF.

The rearrangement joins TRBV2 to TRBJ1-3, with D perhaps matching TRBD1 (6 bases). The CDR3 is 14 residues long. Germline V lookup: CDR1 SNHLY, CDR2 FYNNEI. V was clipped by 5 bases and J by 3 bases, with 11 bases between them. The CDR3 spells CASSLQGFGNTIYF. CDR3 in DNA: TGTGCCAGCAGTTTACAGGGCTTTGGAAACACCATATATTTT.

This clonotype was detected a few times. The gene calls are TRBV10-3 and TRBJ1-1, with a weak D call TRBD1 (6 bases). Trimming pared 6 bases from V and 0 bases from J, leaving 14 bases between. This CDR3 is 15 amino acids long. From germline, CDR1 is ENHRY and CDR2 SYGVKD. The CDR3 nucleotides read TGTGCCATCAGGGGGACAAGTATCATGAACACTGAAGCTTTCTTT. Amino acids: CAIRGTSIMNTEAFF.

This clonotype was found a few times. This chain links TRBV3-1 with TRBJ2-2, with 9 nucleotides matching TRBD2. In germline, CDR1 is LGHDT, CDR2 YNNKEL (reference sequence). This CDR3 is built from 16 residues. V was pared by 0 bases and J by 3 bases, with 2 bases of the junction left unmatched. The CDR3: CASSQDSGGYTGELFF. The CDR3 region has the DNA TGTGCCAGCAGCCAAGACAGCGGGGGGTACACCGGGGAGCTGTTTTTT.

V usage is TRBV13 and J usage is TRBJ2-3, with no clear D. The CDR3 is made up of 15 amino acids. Germline V lookup: CDR1 PRHDT, CDR2 FYEKMQ (reference sequence). With 3 bases removed from V and 0 bases from J, the gap between germline ends came to 10 bases. DNA for the CDR3: TGTGCCAGCAGCTTCTATGGGAAAAGCACAGATACGCAGTATTTT. It translates to CASSFYGKSTDTQYF.

This clonotype was observed many times. J is TRBJ2-3 and V is TRBV9; the D is unclear. V dropped 3 bases and J dropped 6 bases, with 17 bases sitting between them. This CDR3 region has 15 residues. Germline V gives CDR1 SGDLS, CDR2 YYNGEE. CDR3 nucleotides: TGTGCCAGCAGCGATGGAACAACCGCTTTGGATACGCAGTATTTT. Protein product: CASSDGTTALDTQYF.

In its sample, this clonotype was seen a few times. The rearrangement links TRBV11-2 to TRBJ2-7; D is perhaps TRBD2 (6 bases). The V gene's germline CDR1 is SGHAT and CDR2 FQNNGV. This CDR3 contains 13 residues. The ends were cut back, 3 bases at V and 4 bases at J, with 10 bases in the middle. DNA for the CDR3: TGTGCCAGCAGCTTGGGGGGTACTTACGAGCAGTACTTC. Its protein product is CASSLGGTYEQYF. Looking up the rest from reference TRBV11-2 and TRBJ2-7 gives the full variable domain: EAGVAQSPRYKIIEKRQSVAFWCNPISGHATLYWYQQILGQGPKLLIQFQNNGVVDDSQLPKDRFSAERLKGVDSTLKIQPAKLEDSAVYLCASSLGGTYEQYFGPGTRLTVT.

This chain joins TRBV3-1 and TRBJ2-1; D is unclear. The CDR3 sequence is 14 residues long. Germline V gives CDR1 LGHDT, CDR2 YNNKEL (reference sequence). Trimming removed 3 bases at V and 9 bases at J, with 15 bases between. This chain's CDR3 is CASSHPLGSGEQFF. In nucleotides, the CDR3 is TGTGCCAGCAGCCATCCTCTGGGTAGTGGTGAGCAGTTCTTC.

J is TRBJ1-1 and V is TRBV7-2; D gene uncertain. Germline V gene data show CDR1 as SGHTA and CDR2 as FQGNSA. The V gene lost 2 bases and the J gene lost 0 bases, with 7 bases spanning the gap. This CDR3 has 14 residues. The CDR3 sequence is CASSLQRLNTEAFF. Here the CDR3 DNA reads TGTGCCAGCAGCTTACAACGGTTGAACACTGAAGCTTTCTTT.

V usage is TRBV7-8 and J usage is TRBJ1-6; the D gene is possibly TRBD1 (5 bases). CDR1 is SGHVS and CDR2 is FQNEAQ in the germline V gene. Trimming pared 2 bases from V and 9 bases from J, leaving 11 bases between. The CDR3 is 14 amino acids. For the CDR3, the DNA is TGTGCCAGCAGCTTATTCCAGGGCTCTTCACCCCTCCACTTT. Translated: CASSLFQGSSPLHF. The complete variable domain, with remaining parts taken from reference TRBV7-8 and TRBJ1-6, reads GAGVSQSPRYKVAKRGQDVALRCDPISGHVSLFWYQQALGQGPEFLTYFQNEAQLDKSGLPSDRFFAERPEGSVSTLKIQRTQQEDSAVYLCASSLFQGSSPLHFGNGTRLTVT.

The chain uses TRBV7-3 and TRBJ1-1, with 9 bases that match TRBD1. The length of the CDR3 is 14 residues. Germline loops: CDR1 SGHTA, CDR2 FQGTGA. V was pared by 4 bases and J by 9 bases, with 9 bases of the junction left unmatched. The CDR3 DNA is TGTGCCAGCAGCTATAGCCCGGGACAGGGTAAAGCTTTCTTT. Amino acid sequence: CASSYSPGQGKAFF.

This clonotype has just a few counts. CDR3 loop: CASSAGVSHGYTF. In DNA, the CDR3 is TGTGCCAGCAGCGCTGGGGTAAGCCATGGCTACACCTTC. This chain joins TRBV9 and TRBJ1-2; D unclear. The length of the CDR3 is 13 residues. Trimming stripped 3 bases from V and 6 bases from J, with 12 bases between. From germline, CDR1 is SGDLS and CDR2 YYNGEE.

The CDR3 region has the DNA TGTGCCAGCAGCTTAGCGACAGGGGGCGGTTACAATGAGCAGTTCTTC. Translation gives CASSLATGGGYNEQFF. The rearrangement links TRBV7-6 to TRBJ2-1; 10 positions agree with TRBD1. CDR3 size: 16 residues. CDR1 is SGHVS and CDR2 is FNYEAQ in the germline V gene. Trimming at V came to 0 bases and at J to 4 bases, leaving 3 bases not matched to a gene.

The rearrangement links TRBV5-6 to TRBJ1-2; TRBD1 agrees at 7 bases. Germline CDR1 SGHDT, CDR2 YYEEEE. V gave up 1 base and J gave up 7 bases; unmatched junction bases: 7. The CDR3 is 14 amino acids. The chain's CDR3 is CASSLQKGAIGYTF. In DNA form, the CDR3 reads TGTGCCAGCAGCTTGCAAAAGGGGGCGATTGGCTACACCTTC.

Only a few counts were recorded for this clonotype. The chain carries TRBV3-1 and TRBJ2-1; D remains unclear. Per the germline V gene, CDR1 is LGHDT and CDR2 is YNNKEL (reference sequence). The CDR3 has 13 residues. The V end was cut by 0 bases, the J end by 15 bases, with 15 bases between. CDR3 sequence reads: CASSQDIDSKGFF. For the CDR3, the DNA is TGTGCCAGCAGCCAAGATATTGATAGCAAGGGGTTCTTC.

The chain links TRBV11-1 to TRBJ2-7; TRBD1 might be the D (6 bases). V lost 3 bases and J 2 bases, leaving 17 bases between the germline ends. Looked up from germline, CDR1 is SGHAT and CDR2 is FQDESV (reference sequence). This CDR3 has 16 residues. The CDR3 is CASSFSTGIATYEQYF. As DNA, the CDR3 is TGTGCCAGCAGCTTTTCAACAGGGATAGCGACCTACGAGCAGTACTTC.

This clonotype came up a few times. The chain uses TRBV4-1 and TRBJ2-1; 9 bases fit TRBD1. J lost 5 bases, V lost 4 bases, and 6 bases had no gene match. Germline V lookup: CDR1 MGHRA, CDR2 YSYEKL. CDR3 length: 15 amino acids. CDR3 nucleotide sequence: TGCGCCAGCAGCCCGTGGACAGGGGTGAACAATGAGCAGTTCTTC. Amino acids: CASSPWTGVNNEQFF.

This clonotype was seen a few times. The J gene is TRBJ1-4, the V gene TRBV6-6; D gene uncertain. The V gene lost 6 bases and the J gene lost 2 bases, with 13 bases spanning the gap. CDR1 and CDR2 (germline): MNHNY, SVGAGI (reference sequence). The CDR3 loop spans 15 amino acids. In DNA, the CDR3 is TGTGCCAGCAGCCTTCGTACGGGGACTAATGAAAAACTGTTTTTT. Protein sequence: CASSLRTGTNEKLFF.

This clonotype came up a few times. This rearrangement joins TRBV6-5 to TRBJ2-2; D may be TRBD2 (6 bases). Trimming removed 4 bases at V and 5 bases at J, with 14 bases between. Germline V gene sequence: CDR1 MNHEY, CDR2 SVGAGI. The CDR3 loop spans 15 amino acids. CDR3: CASSSTRGRTGELFF. The CDR3 nucleotides are TGTGCCAGCAGTTCCACTCGAGGGAGGACCGGGGAGCTGTTTTTT.